The 19 T cell receptor beta chains given below trace back to one sample, sequenced in a study of chronic HIV infection and antiretroviral therapy. Via MiXCR, TCRdb re-called the 5' RACE reads, giving one row per CDR3 protein. Seen here are about 48,000 distinct CDR3 sequences, about a fifth observed once, and the top ten hold approximately 3%. The source material was peripheral blood. The receptors originated from an adult who had HIV and had not received antiretroviral therapy, or was an uninfected healthy control (not recorded which).

The V and J genes are TRBV12-3 or TRBV12-4 and TRBJ2-1, with a weak D call TRBD1 (6 bases). The CDR3 sequence is 14 residues long. Trimming shortened V by 2 bases and J by 7 bases, and 12 bases separated the two germline ends. CDR3 coding DNA: TGTGCCAGCAGTTTACAGGGGAGAAGGAATGAGCAGTTCTTC. Translation gives CASSLQGRRNEQFF.

This rearrangement joins TRBV7-2 to TRBJ2-5; the D is unclear. The V gene's germline CDR1 is SGHTA and CDR2 FQGNSA. The length of the CDR3 is 13 residues. V was cut by 4 bases and J by 5 bases, with 11 bases left in between. CDR3 in DNA: TGTGCCAGCAGCTCTTATCTCTCGGAGACCCAGTACTTC. It specifies CASSSYLSETQYF.

This clonotype was counted between two and nine times. The chain uses TRBV2 and TRBJ2-4; 8 nucleotides agree with TRBD2. Germline V gives CDR1 SNHLY, CDR2 FYNNEI. The CDR3 has 15 residues. The ends lost 7 bases at V and 15 bases at J; junction bases unmatched: 20. Written as DNA, the CDR3 is TGTGCCAGCAACGAAGGGAGGGCTAGCGGGCCCGTTCTGTACTTC. Protein: CASNEGRASGPVLYF.

A few counts support this clonotype. The missing conserved phenylalanine or tryptophan at the end of this CDR3 makes a read error likely. No DNA is shown, since the ends of the CDR3 on it are uncertain; the CDR3 is the one TCRdb lists. This chain joins TRBV28 and TRBJ2-7; the listed D gene, TRBD2, was not tested against the DNA. Germline assignment: CDR1 MDHEN and CDR2 SYDVKM. The CDR3 sequence runs 13 residues, both termini included. CDR3 sequence: CASSLRTSGRASI.

The DNA for the CDR3 is TGTGCCAGCAGTTTTTACAGGGGGCACGAAAAACTGTTTTTT. Translating gives CASSFYRGHEKLFF. The chain uses TRBV28 and TRBJ1-4; 9 positions match TRBD1. V shed 3 bases, J shed 8 bases, and the junction held 4 bases outside the gene matches. Germline V CDR1 and CDR2: MDHEN, SYDVKM. This CDR3 comprises 14 residues.

There are a few counts of this clonotype. V usage is TRBV4-1 and J usage is TRBJ1-2; no firm D call. Germline CDR1 MGHRA, CDR2 YSYEKL. V dropped 0 bases and J dropped 2 bases, with 13 bases sitting between them. The CDR3 runs to 16 residues. The CDR3 nucleotides read TGCGCCAGCAGCCAAGAGGCGAGACGGCCGAACTATGGCTACACCTTC. Translated: CASSQEARRPNYGYTF.

This chain uses TRBV28 with TRBJ2-1; D may be TRBD2 (6 bases). CDR1 is MDHEN, CDR2 SYDVKM, per germline. Trimming removed 4 bases at V and 10 bases at J, with 14 bases between. The CDR3 is made up of 13 amino acids. CDR3 in DNA: TGTGCCAGCAGTTCACGGACTACTCACGAGCAGTTCTTC. Translation: CASSSRTTHEQFF.

This clonotype was recorded a few times. This rearrangement joins TRBV11-1 to TRBJ2-1; 8 bases are a match to TRBD2. The CDR3 is 15 amino acids. The germline gives CDR1 SGHAT, CDR2 FQDESV (reference sequence). The junction had 10 bases not matched to a gene; V was cut back by 8 bases and J by 4 bases. The CDR3 DNA reads as TGTGCCAGCCGACTCACTAGCGGACCGTACAATGAGCAGTTCTTC. This sequence encodes CASRLTSGPYNEQFF.

This clonotype has just a few counts. The CDR3 DNA reads as TGTGCCAGCAGCCAAACACCTAGCTGGGGCAATGAGCAGTTCTTC. It encodes CASSQTPSWGNEQFF. J is TRBJ2-1 and V is TRBV4-2, with D tentatively TRBD2 (5 bases). Trimming removed 2 bases from V and 6 bases from J, with 14 bases in between. There are 15 residues in the CDR3. Germline lookup yields CDR1 LGHNA and CDR2 YNFKEQ.

V and J are TRBV6-2 or TRBV6-3 and TRBJ1-5, with 12 bases matching TRBD1. The CDR3 is 18 amino acids. Losses at the gene ends were 4 bases for V and 6 bases for J; bases not matched to a gene: 13. The V gene's germline CDR1 is MNHEY and CDR2 SVGEGT. CDR3 amino acids: CASSFYFTGTGGLQPQHF. In nucleotides, the CDR3 is TGTGCCAGCAGTTTCTACTTTACCGGGACAGGGGGCCTTCAGCCCCAGCATTTT.

This clonotype was observed a few times. The chain recombines TRBV2 with TRBJ2-3, with D perhaps matching TRBD2 (7 bases). Germline loops: CDR1 SNHLY, CDR2 FYNNEI. V was pared by 10 bases and J by 7 bases, with 21 bases between. The CDR3 runs to 14 residues. The DNA of the CDR3 is TGTGCCAACCCGAAGGGGGAGGGCGCGCATACGCAGTATTTT. It encodes CANPKGEGAHTQYF.

The chain carries TRBV28 and TRBJ2-3, with D perhaps TRBD2 (5 bases). V lost 6 bases and J 0 bases, leaving 13 bases between the germline ends. This CDR3 spans 15 amino acids. Germline V CDR1 and CDR2: MDHEN, SYDVKM. CDR3 bases: TGTGCCAGCAGGGGAGCGGTCTCTAGCACAGATACGCAGTATTTT. Translation: CASRGAVSSTDTQYF.

In this sample, this clonotype turned up a few times. The V and J genes are TRBV5-4 and TRBJ1-1; TRBD1 is a possible D gene (5 bases). Per the germline V gene, CDR1 is SGHNT and CDR2 is YYREEE (reference sequence). The CDR3 is made up of 15 amino acids. The germline V and J ends were trimmed by 2 bases and 1 base, with 12 bases remaining between them. DNA for the CDR3: TGTGCCAGCAGCTTCCTCGGGGGATCGAACACTGAAGCTTTCTTT. The encoded protein is CASSFLGGSNTEAFF. The full variable domain, completed using reference TRBV5-4 and TRBJ1-1, is ETGVTQSPTHLIKTRGQQVTLRCSSQSGHNTVSWYQQALGQGPQFIFQYYREEENGRGNFPPRFSGLQFPNYSSELNVNALELDDSALYLCASSFLGGSNTEAFFGQGTRLTVV.

CDR3 sequence (DNA): TGTGCCTGGACCCACCCACAGGAGACCCAGTACTTC. It is translated as CAWTHPQETQYF. The chain carries TRBV30 and TRBJ2-5; D not resolved. There are 12 residues in the CDR3. V was trimmed by 4 bases and J by 5 bases, leaving 11 bases between them. CDR1 is GTSNPN and CDR2 is SVGIG in the germline V gene (reference sequence).

In this sample, this clonotype turned up a few times. The V gene is TRBV6-4, the J gene TRBJ2-3; TRBD1 matches at 7 bases. CDR1 MRHNA and CDR2 SNTAGT come from the germline V gene. The V gene end was trimmed by 3 bases and the J gene end by 4 bases; junction bases not matched to a gene: 1. This CDR3 is built from 13 residues. In nucleotides, the CDR3 is TGTGCCAGCAGTGAACAGGGGCCAGATACGCAGTATTTT. Its protein product is CASSEQGPDTQYF.

This rearrangement joins TRBV27 to TRBJ2-1, with D maybe TRBD2 (5 bases). This CDR3 region has 15 residues. Trimming pared 5 bases from V and 1 base from J, leaving 12 bases between. Germline CDR1 reads MNHEY; CDR2 reads SMNVEV (reference sequence). CDR3 in amino acids: CASSPQDSSYNEQFF. CDR3 nucleotide sequence: TGTGCCAGCAGTCCCCAGGACTCGTCCTACAATGAGCAGTTCTTC.

There are a few counts of this clonotype. The chain carries TRBV11-2 and TRBJ2-5; D might be TRBD1 (6 bases). The CDR3 is 15 amino acids. From germline, CDR1 is SGHAT and CDR2 FQNNGV. The V gene lost 0 bases and the J gene lost 5 bases, with 13 bases spanning the gap. The CDR3 DNA follows: TGTGCCAGCAGCTTAGATGGGGGCAGTTCGGAGACCCAGTACTTC. Translation: CASSLDGGSSETQYF.

This clonotype was seen only a few times. The CDR3 spells CASSYGQGFHEQFF. The DNA for the CDR3 is TGTGCCAGCAGTTACGGACAGGGTTTCCATGAGCAGTTCTTC. The chain has TRBV6-5 and TRBJ2-1; 8 bases line up with TRBD1. The trim removed 2 bases at V and 8 bases at J, leaving 5 bases unmatched. The CDR3 extends over 14 amino acids. CDR1 MNHEY and CDR2 SVGAGI come from the germline V gene.

The CDR3 is CASRKGNSPLHF. The CDR3 DNA follows: TGTGCCAGCAGAAAAGGGAATTCACCCCTCCACTTT. This rearrangement joins TRBV6-1 to TRBJ1-6; D not certain. CDR1 is MNHNS and CDR2 is SASEGT in the germline V gene. This CDR3 comprises 12 residues. Trimming removed 6 bases from V and 7 bases from J, with 7 bases in between.